These T cell receptor beta chains were read from a single sample in a study of T cell clones after liver transplantation. Here immunoSEQ multiplex PCR was the method, and the copy in TCRdb shows in-frame clones only, minus some. The sample gives tens of thousands of clones, roughly 90% of which show up once; 2.7% is in the top ten. This specimen consisted of CD4+ T cells from blood, obtained before liver transplant. Source of these receptors: a human donor who received a liver transplant. CDR3s include the opening cysteine and the closing phenylalanine or tryptophan.

CDR3 protein: CASSFRPGTSGRLRGNEQFF; J gene: TRBJ2-1; V gene: TRBV13
CDR3 protein: CASSTRTGRSYNEQFF; J gene: TRBJ2-1; V gene: TRBV19
CDR3 protein: CASSLSNYGYTF; J gene: TRBJ1-2; V gene: TRBV7-9
CDR3 protein: CASSLTTASYTQYF; J gene: TRBJ2-3; V gene: TRBV5-1
CDR3 protein: CASSLRTGGDTEAFF; J gene: TRBJ1-1; V gene: TRBV5-1
CDR3 protein: CSVGFDSLNEKLFF; J gene: TRBJ1-4; V gene: TRBV29-1
CDR3 protein: CAISEGEPPEQFF; J gene: TRBJ2-1; V gene: TRBV10-3
CDR3 protein: CSVDAGTGGYEQYF; J gene: TRBJ2-7; V gene: TRBV29-1
CDR3 protein: CASSPGTSGTNEQFF; J gene: TRBJ2-1; V gene: TRBV7-9
CDR3 protein: CASSNGERAGGRTLIDEQFF; J gene: TRBJ2-1; V gene: TRBV21-1
CDR3 protein: CASSFTSTGELFF; J gene: TRBJ2-2; V gene: TRBV7-9
CDR3 protein: CASSLGGRLGNIQYF; J gene: TRBJ2-4; V gene: TRBV28
CDR3 protein: CASSDYQETQYF; J gene: TRBJ2-5; V gene: TRBV25-1
CDR3 protein: CASRGTGNYEQYF; J gene: TRBJ2-7; V gene: TRBV5-1
CDR3 protein: CASSSYEQYF; J gene: TRBJ2-7; V gene: TRBV5-1
CDR3 protein: CASSYSRYNYGYTF; J gene: TRBJ1-2; V gene: TRBV6-6
CDR3 protein: CASSYGQGWADTQYF; J gene: TRBJ2-3; V gene: TRBV11-3
CDR3 protein: CASSFRGTANTGELFF; J gene: TRBJ2-2; V gene: TRBV5-4
CDR3 protein: CASSSLSGAGLGEQYF; J gene: TRBJ2-7; V gene: TRBV7-6
CDR3 protein: CASSPTSSYNEQFF; J gene: TRBJ2-1; V gene: TRBV18
CDR3 protein: CASSNTRGNTIYF; J gene: TRBJ1-3; V gene: TRBV6-5
CDR3 protein: CASCRGQETEAFF; J gene: TRBJ1-1; V gene: TRBV10-2
CDR3 protein: CASSFSGAGNTIYF; J gene: TRBJ1-3; V gene: TRBV27
CDR3 protein: CASSLGYNSYEQYF; J gene: TRBJ2-7; V gene: TRBV11-2
CDR3 protein: CASSLSLQDGSYEQYF; J gene: TRBJ2-7; V gene: TRBV9
CDR3 protein: CASTTGELGTDTQYF; J gene: TRBJ2-3; V gene: TRBV5-1
CDR3 protein: CASSLVSSGRRSDTQYF; J gene: TRBJ2-3; V gene: TRBV7-9
CDR3 protein: CASSRTGDYGYTF; J gene: TRBJ1-2; V gene: TRBV6-5
CDR3 protein: CASGGTVSYGYTF; J gene: TRBJ1-2; V gene: TRBV12-5
CDR3 protein: CSVEDPQGAYEQFF; J gene: TRBJ2-1; V gene: TRBV29-1
CDR3 protein: CASRGQGAGNYGYTF; J gene: TRBJ1-2; V gene: TRBV6-1
CDR3 protein: CAISESRGAGDTQYF; J gene: TRBJ2-3; V gene: TRBV10-3
CDR3 protein: CASSYLAGGVIETQYF; J gene: TRBJ2-5; V gene: TRBV6-5
CDR3 protein: CASSQVVRGNGYTF; J gene: TRBJ1-2; V gene: TRBV14
CDR3 protein: CASSLGLADTDTQYF; J gene: TRBJ2-3; V gene: TRBV19
CDR3 protein: CASSSRGREEKLFF; J gene: TRBJ1-4; V gene: TRBV19